These T cell receptor beta chains were read from a single sample in a study of T cell responses to AZD1222 COVID-19 vaccine. The method was immunoSEQ multiplex PCR; TCRdb's version includes in-frame clones alone and lacks a portion of them. The sample has about 56,000 clones, about 87% seen once. Sequencing was performed on peripheral blood, taken on day 0 of AZD1222 vaccination. These receptors were taken from an adult in good health. The CDR3 runs from the conserved cysteine through the conserved F or W. Each record gives: clone size, V gene, J gene, CDR3 length, D gene, CDR3 DNA, CDR3 protein. The D gene is left open where the match is weak. Some rows have no size entry. The others give once, few or many, or a class for an expanded clone.

size: .
V: TRBV19
J: TRBJ2-7
length: 11
D: .
DNA: TGTGCCAGTAGTACCCCCTACGAGCAGTACTTC
CDR3: CASSTPYEQYF

size: .
V: TRBV3-1/TRBV3-2
J: TRBJ1-5
length: 14
D: .
DNA: TGTGCCAGCAGCCAAGACACAGCCGGCGGGCCCCAGCATTTT
CDR3: CASSQDTAGGPQHF

size: once
V: TRBV5-1
J: TRBJ1-1
length: 14
D: .
DNA: TGCGCCAGCAGCCTGGACATCGGCAACACTGAAGCTTTCTTT
CDR3: CASSLDIGNTEAFF

size: .
V: TRBV6-5
J: TRBJ1-2
length: 13
D: TRBD1
DNA: TGTGCCAGCAGTCAGGGGGCGGTTTATGGCTACACCTTC
CDR3: CASSQGAVYGYTF

size: .
V: TRBV29-1
J: TRBJ2-5
length: 16
D: TRBD2
DNA: TGCAGCGTTGAGGGGGTAGCGGGAGGGCCGCGAGAGACCCAGTACTTC
CDR3: CSVEGVAGGPRETQYF

size: .
V: TRBV19
J: TRBJ2-3
length: 14
D: .
DNA: TGTGCCAGTAGTATCGATGGAAGCACAGATACGCAGTATTTT
CDR3: CASSIDGSTDTQYF

size: .
V: TRBV7-9
J: TRBJ2-1
length: 14
D: .
DNA: TGTGCCAGCAGCTTAGGATCGGAGAGGAATGAGCAGTTCTTC
CDR3: CASSLGSERNEQFF

size: once
V: TRBV24-1
J: TRBJ2-2
length: 17
D: TRBD1
DNA: TGTGCCACCAGTGCCCCTTGGGGACAGGGTGGAACCGGGGAGCTGTTTTTT
CDR3: CATSAPWGQGGTGELFF

size: .
V: TRBV30
J: TRBJ1-1
length: 13
D: .
DNA: TGTGCCTGGAGCGGACAGTCGAACACTGAAGCTTTCTTT
CDR3: CAWSGQSNTEAFF

size: .
V: TRBV28
J: TRBJ1-2
length: 11
D: .
DNA: TGTGCCAGCAGTGACAGATATGGCTACACCTTC
CDR3: CASSDRYGYTF

size: .
V: TRBV2
J: TRBJ2-1
length: 12
D: .
DNA: TGTGCCAGCAGTGTGCGAGTCGATGAGCAGTTCTTC
CDR3: CASSVRVDEQFF

size: .
V: TRBV30
J: TRBJ2-3
length: 14
D: TRBD2
DNA: TGTGCCTGGAGACTAGCGGGGGCCACAGATACGCAGTATTTT
CDR3: CAWRLAGATDTQYF

size: .
V: TRBV4-3
J: TRBJ1-3
length: 13
D: .
DNA: TGCGCCAGCAGCCCTTACTCTGGAAACACCATATATTTT
CDR3: CASSPYSGNTIYF

size: .
V: TRBV5-6
J: TRBJ2-3
length: 16
D: TRBD2
DNA: TGTGCCAGCAGCTTGAGGGCGGGAGTATTTGCAGATACGCAGTATTTT
CDR3: CASSLRAGVFADTQYF

size: .
V: TRBV6-5
J: TRBJ2-5
length: 14
D: TRBD1
DNA: TGTGCCAGCGGAATTGACAGGGGTAAGGAGACCCAGTACTTC
CDR3: CASGIDRGKETQYF

size: .
V: TRBV7-2
J: TRBJ2-1
length: 15
D: TRBD2
DNA: TGTGCCAGCAGCTTCCTAGCGGGAGATTACAATGAGCAGTTCTTC
CDR3: CASSFLAGDYNEQFF

size: .
V: TRBV28
J: TRBJ2-7
length: 12
D: .
DNA: TGTGCCAGCACTTCGGTTTCTTACGAGCAGTACTTC
CDR3: CASTSVSYEQYF

size: .
V: TRBV7-8
J: TRBJ2-5
length: 14
D: TRBD1
DNA: TGTGCCAGCAGCTCTGGACAGGACCAAGAGACCCAGTACTTC
CDR3: CASSSGQDQETQYF

size: .
V: TRBV19
J: TRBJ2-2
length: 14
D: .
DNA: TGTGCCAGTAGTATAAGCTACGGATCCGGGGAGCTGTTTTTT
CDR3: CASSISYGSGELFF

size: .
V: TRBV15
J: TRBJ2-7
length: 14
D: TRBD1
DNA: TGTGCCACCAGCAGGAGGACAGGGTCCTACGAGCAGTACTTC
CDR3: CATSRRTGSYEQYF

size: .
V: TRBV7-3
J: TRBJ2-2
length: 16
D: TRBD2
DNA: TGTGCCAGCAGCTTAACAACTAGCGGGAGGACCGGGGAGCTGTTTTTT
CDR3: CASSLTTSGRTGELFF

size: .
V: TRBV27
J: TRBJ1-5
length: 14
D: .
DNA: TGTGCCAGCAGTATCTACGGATACAATCAGCCCCAGCATTTT
CDR3: CASSIYGYNQPQHF

size: .
V: TRBV6-6
J: TRBJ2-5
length: 14
D: TRBD2
DNA: TGTGCCAGCAGGGATAGCGGGAGGGGGGAGACCCAGTACTTC
CDR3: CASRDSGRGETQYF

size: .
V: TRBV30
J: TRBJ2-7
length: 15
D: .
DNA: TGTGCCTGGAGTCCAGCAGGTGCAGAGGTGGGCGAGCAGTACTTC
CDR3: CAWSPAGAEVGEQYF

size: .
V: TRBV2
J: TRBJ1-1
length: 14
D: .
DNA: TGTGCCAGCAGGCCCGGGAGGAGGGACACTGAAGCTTTCTTT
CDR3: CASRPGRRDTEAFF

size: .
V: TRBV6-2/TRBV6-3
J: TRBJ1-1
length: 13
D: .
DNA: TGTGCCAGCAGTTCGGATTACGGGACAGAAGCTTTCTTT
CDR3: CASSSDYGTEAFF

size: .
V: TRBV6-5
J: TRBJ2-3
length: 16
D: TRBD2
DNA: TGTGCCAGCAGTTGGCGATTTCTAGCGGGAGGTAATACGCAGTATTTT
CDR3: CASSWRFLAGGNTQYF

size: .
V: TRBV6-5
J: TRBJ2-5
length: 13
D: .
DNA: TGTGCCAGCAGGACTAACGTCCAAGAGACCCAGTACTTC
CDR3: CASRTNVQETQYF

size: .
V: TRBV9
J: TRBJ1-3
length: 14
D: .
DNA: TGTGCCAGCAGCGTACAGAATTCTGGAAACACCATATATTTT
CDR3: CASSVQNSGNTIYF

size: .
V: TRBV18
J: TRBJ2-5
length: 13
D: .
DNA: TGTGCCAGCTCACTTCAAGAGGGGGAGACCCAGTACTTC
CDR3: CASSLQEGETQYF

size: .
V: TRBV6-6
J: TRBJ2-7
length: 18
D: TRBD2
DNA: TGTGCCAGCAGTCTACAATGGACTAGCGGGAGGGCCTCGTACGAGCAGTACTTC
CDR3: CASSLQWTSGRASYEQYF

size: .
V: TRBV4-3
J: TRBJ2-7
length: 14
D: .
DNA: TGCGCCAGCAGCCAAGATATAACTAACGGGGAGCAGTACTTC
CDR3: CASSQDITNGEQYF

size: .
V: TRBV5-1
J: TRBJ1-6
length: 15
D: .
DNA: TGCGCCAGCAGCTTGGCCGGCAGGGCACGGTCACCCCTCCACTTT
CDR3: CASSLAGRARSPLHF

size: .
V: TRBV24-1
J: TRBJ2-7
length: 19
D: TRBD2
DNA: TGTGCCACCAGTGATTCCGGTCCGACTAGCGGGAGCGTCCCCTACGAGCAGTACTTC
CDR3: CATSDSGPTSGSVPYEQYF

size: .
V: TRBV6-5
J: TRBJ2-7
length: 15
D: TRBD1
DNA: TGTGCCAGCAGCCAAGCAGGGACAGGGGGCTACGAGCAGTACTTC
CDR3: CASSQAGTGGYEQYF

size: once
V: TRBV6-2/TRBV6-3
J: TRBJ1-6
length: 14
D: .
DNA: TGTGCCAGCAGCCAAAGAGTCTTGAATTCACCCCTCCACTTT
CDR3: CASSQRVLNSPLHF

size: .
V: TRBV7-2
J: TRBJ1-1
length: 14
D: .
DNA: TGTGCCAGCAGCGGAAGGACAGTCTCCGCTGAAGCTTTCTTT
CDR3: CASSGRTVSAEAFF

size: .
V: TRBV15
J: TRBJ2-3
length: 17
D: TRBD1
DNA: TGTGCCACCAGCAGAGGGGGACAGCGGTTCAGCACAGATACGCAGTATTTT
CDR3: CATSRGGQRFSTDTQYF

size: once
V: TRBV3-1/TRBV3-2
J: TRBJ1-5
length: 13
D: .
DNA: TGTGCCAGCAGCCAAGCAGGGGATCAGCCCCAGCATTTT
CDR3: CASSQAGDQPQHF

size: .
V: TRBV29-1
J: TRBJ2-7
length: 14
D: TRBD1
DNA: TGCAGCGTTGCCTTACGACAGGGCCCATACGAGCAGTACTTC
CDR3: CSVALRQGPYEQYF

size: few
V: TRBV7-2
J: TRBJ1-2
length: 15
D: .
DNA: TGTGCCAGCAGCGTAACAGGAGCCACTAACTATGGCTACACCTTC
CDR3: CASSVTGATNYGYTF

size: .
V: TRBV27
J: TRBJ2-1
length: 16
D: TRBD2
DNA: TGTGCCAGCAGTACCGGGACTAGCGGGAGTCTTAGTGAGCAGTTCTTC
CDR3: CASSTGTSGSLSEQFF

size: .
V: TRBV7-2
J: TRBJ2-7
length: 14
D: .
DNA: TGTGCCAGCAGCGCCGGGGGACACGCGGGCGAGCAGTACTTC
CDR3: CASSAGGHAGEQYF

size: .
V: TRBV7-6
J: TRBJ1-1
length: 13
D: .
DNA: TGTGCCAGCAGCTTAGAACTAGGCACTGAAGCTTTCTTT
CDR3: CASSLELGTEAFF

size: few
V: TRBV27
J: TRBJ2-7
length: 14
D: TRBD1
DNA: TGTGCCAGCAGTCCGGGACAGGGGGCCCGCGAGCAGTACTTC
CDR3: CASSPGQGAREQYF

size: .
V: TRBV18
J: TRBJ1-4
length: 15
D: TRBD1
DNA: TGTGCCAGCTCACCACCGGTCAGGGGGCGTGAAAAACTGTTTTTT
CDR3: CASSPPVRGREKLFF

size: .
V: TRBV9
J: TRBJ1-3
length: 14
D: .
DNA: TGTGCCAGCGGCGCATCAGGGTCTGGAAACACCATATATTTT
CDR3: CASGASGSGNTIYF

size: .
V: TRBV7-2
J: TRBJ1-2
length: 14
D: .
DNA: TGTGCCAGCAGCGCATTCGACAGCCTCTATGGCTACACCTTC
CDR3: CASSAFDSLYGYTF

size: once
V: TRBV5-1
J: TRBJ1-3
length: 15
D: .
DNA: TGCGCCAGCAGCCCAGGGTTTAGCTCTGGAAACACCATATATTTT
CDR3: CASSPGFSSGNTIYF

size: .
V: TRBV6-6
J: TRBJ1-2
length: 16
D: .
DNA: TGTGCCAGCAGTTACTCGATATGGGATCCTAACTATGGCTACACCTTC
CDR3: CASSYSIWDPNYGYTF

size: .
V: TRBV19
J: TRBJ1-2
length: 14
D: TRBD1
DNA: TGTGCCAGTAGTATAGGTGGGACAGTCTATGGCTACACCTTC
CDR3: CASSIGGTVYGYTF

size: .
V: TRBV9
J: TRBJ2-5
length: 15
D: TRBD1
DNA: TGTGCCAGCAGCGTAGGTGGGGGACAGGCAGAGACCCAGTACTTC
CDR3: CASSVGGGQAETQYF

size: .
V: TRBV30
J: TRBJ1-1
length: 20
D: TRBD1
DNA: TGTGCCTGGAGTGTTCGGAGGGGGCGATTTTCGGCGAGTTTGGGTACTGAAGCTTTCTTT
CDR3: CAWSVRRGRFSASLGTEAFF

size: .
V: TRBV7-2
J: TRBJ2-7
length: 14
D: .
DNA: TGTGCCAGCAGCACCCCGGGACAACCCTACGAGCAGTACTTC
CDR3: CASSTPGQPYEQYF

size: .
V: TRBV6-5
J: TRBJ2-7
length: 15
D: TRBD2
DNA: TGTGCCAGCAGTCAAATTGGACTAGTAGACTACGAGCAGTACTTC
CDR3: CASSQIGLVDYEQYF